The 10 T cell receptor beta chains below were found in one sample sequenced in a study of patients and donors after allogeneic stem cell transplantation. TCRdb recomputed calls from the RT-PCR reads with MiXCR, one row per CDR3 protein. The table lists approximately 200,000 distinct CDR3 sequences, roughly 40% of them singletons, with about 35% in the top ten. The sequencing input was blood, either unsorted or a sorted T cell fraction (not recorded which). Receptors were obtained from a human donor who was either an allogeneic HSCT recipient or a stem cell or donor lymphocyte infusion donor (not recorded which). It is not recorded whose cells these are; they may come from a transplant donor.

The CDR3 bases are TGTGCCAGCAGTTGGGACGGGAACACCGGGGAGCTGTTTTTT. It codes for CASSWDGNTGELFF. This chain joins TRBV6-2 or TRBV6-3 and TRBJ2-2, with D perhaps TRBD1 or TRBD2 (5 bases each). This CDR3 has 14 amino acids. The V gene lost 4 bases and the J gene lost 1 base, with 7 bases spanning the gap. CDR1 and CDR2 from the germline V gene are MNHEY and SVGEGT.

The sample holds a few counts of this clonotype. The V call is TRBV25-1, the J call TRBJ2-4; D gene unclear. The germline CDR1 and CDR2 sequences are MGHDK and SYGVNS. Trimming took off 3 bases at V and 1 base at J, with 7 bases between the two ends. The CDR3 spans 14 residues. The CDR3: CASSEVGAKNIQYF. Written as DNA, the CDR3 is TGTGCCAGCAGTGAGGTGGGGGCCAAAAACATTCAGTACTTC.

This clonotype has just a few counts. V and J are TRBV28 and TRBJ1-1, with TRBD1 identical over 12 bases. Trimming cost V 10 bases and J 3 bases; bases outside gene matches: 15. The CDR3 runs 17 residues. The germline CDR1 and CDR2 sequences are MDHEN and SYDVKM. CDR3 DNA: TGTGCCACAAGCCTTCCGGGACAGGGGGCTTCGGACACTGAAGCTTTCTTT. Protein product: CATSLPGQGASDTEAFF.

The chain employs TRBV6-6 and TRBJ2-6; D is perhaps TRBD1 or TRBD2 (5 bases each). CDR1 and CDR2 (germline): MNHNY, SVGAGI (reference sequence). The CDR3 loop spans 16 amino acids. V was clipped by 4 bases and J by 0 bases, with 10 bases between them. The CDR3 nucleotides are TGTGCCAGCAGTTGGGACGGAAACTCTGGGGCCAACGTCCTGACTTTC. Translated, it gives CASSWDGNSGANVLTF.

The chain recombines TRBV7-9 with TRBJ2-7, with D possibly being TRBD1 (6 bases). Trimming removed 11 bases at V and 0 bases at J, with 14 bases between. Germline V CDR1 and CDR2: SEHNR, FQNEAQ (reference sequence). The CDR3 runs to 13 residues. CDR3 in amino acids: CAWEQGRSYEQYF. CDR3 sequence (DNA): TGTGCCTGGGAACAGGGCCGCTCCTACGAGCAGTACTTC.

The rearrangement uses TRBV6-5 and TRBJ2-5, with 7 bases lining up with TRBD1. With 4 bases clipped from V and 1 base from J, the junction kept 6 bases outside the gene matches. The V gene's germline CDR1 is MNHEY and CDR2 SVGAGI. The CDR3 length is 15 residues. The CDR3 here is CASSSADRVQETQYF. The CDR3 DNA reads as TGTGCCAGCAGTTCCGCTGACAGGGTCCAAGAGACCCAGTACTTC.

Only a few counts were recorded for this clonotype. The chain links TRBV27 to TRBJ2-1; 9 bases are a match to TRBD1. Germline V gene data show CDR1 as MNHEY and CDR2 as SMNVEV (reference sequence). Trimming took 2 bases from V and 7 from J; bases not matched to a gene: 6. The CDR3 is 15 residues long. The CDR3 sequence: CASSLPGQGINEQFF. CDR3 nucleotides: TGTGCCAGCAGTTTACCAGGACAGGGGATTAATGAGCAGTTCTTC.

The V and J genes are TRBV7-3 and TRBJ2-4; D is possibly TRBD1 (5 bases). CDR1 and CDR2 (germline): SGHTA, FQGTGA. Trimming pared 5 bases from V and 5 bases from J, leaving 16 bases between. There are 15 residues in the CDR3. CDR3 amino acids: CASSASREEENIQYF. The CDR3 DNA follows: TGTGCCAGCAGCGCGTCCAGGGAAGAGGAAAACATTCAGTACTTC.

This rearrangement joins TRBV27 to TRBJ2-7; 11 nucleotides agree with TRBD2. This CDR3 has 13 amino acids. J lost 7 bases, V lost 7 bases, and 6 bases had no gene match. Germline-derived CDR1 and CDR2 are MNHEY and SMNVEV (reference sequence). CDR3 loop: CASTLAGGGEQYF. DNA of the CDR3: TGTGCCAGCACCCTAGCGGGAGGTGGGGAGCAGTACTTC.

This chain connects TRBV28 to TRBJ2-3; 11 bases match TRBD2. The germline V gene has CDR1 MDHEN and CDR2 SYDVKM. The V and J ends lost 4 bases and 6 bases, in that order; junction bases with no gene match: 0. This CDR3 is built from 13 residues. The CDR3 spells CASSWTSGDTQYF. The CDR3 region has the DNA TGTGCCAGCAGTTGGACTAGCGGGGATACGCAGTATTTT.